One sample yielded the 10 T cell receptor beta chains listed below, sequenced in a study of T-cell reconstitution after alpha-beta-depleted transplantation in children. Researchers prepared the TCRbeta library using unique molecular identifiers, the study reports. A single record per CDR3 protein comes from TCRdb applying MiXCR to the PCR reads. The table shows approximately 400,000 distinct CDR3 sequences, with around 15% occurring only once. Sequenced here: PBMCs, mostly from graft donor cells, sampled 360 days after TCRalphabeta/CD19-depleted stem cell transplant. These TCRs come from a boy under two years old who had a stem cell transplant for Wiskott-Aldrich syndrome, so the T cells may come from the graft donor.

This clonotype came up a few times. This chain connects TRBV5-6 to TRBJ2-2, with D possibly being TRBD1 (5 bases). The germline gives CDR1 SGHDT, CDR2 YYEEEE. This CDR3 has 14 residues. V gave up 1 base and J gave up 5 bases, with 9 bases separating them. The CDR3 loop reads CASSLTGRTGELFF. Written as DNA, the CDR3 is TGTGCCAGCAGCTTGACAGGCAGAACCGGGGAGCTGTTTTTT.

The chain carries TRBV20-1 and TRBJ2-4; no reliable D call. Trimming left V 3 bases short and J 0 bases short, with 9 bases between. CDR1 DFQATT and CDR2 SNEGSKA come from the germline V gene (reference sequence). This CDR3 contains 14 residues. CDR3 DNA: TGCAGTGCTAGGAGGCCTACAGCCAAAAACATTCAGTACTTC. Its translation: CSARRPTAKNIQYF.

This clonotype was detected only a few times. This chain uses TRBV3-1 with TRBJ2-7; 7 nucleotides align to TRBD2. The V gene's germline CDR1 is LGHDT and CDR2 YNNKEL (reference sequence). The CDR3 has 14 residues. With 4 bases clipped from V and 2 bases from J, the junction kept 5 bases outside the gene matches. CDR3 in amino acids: CASSLKRGAYEQYF. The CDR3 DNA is TGTGCCAGCAGCCTCAAGCGGGGTGCCTACGAGCAGTACTTC.

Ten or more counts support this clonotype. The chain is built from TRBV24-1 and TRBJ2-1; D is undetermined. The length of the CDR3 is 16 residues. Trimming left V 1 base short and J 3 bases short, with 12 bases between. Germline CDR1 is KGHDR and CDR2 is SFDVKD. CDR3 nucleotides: TGTGCCACCAGTGATTTAAAGCCTCCTCACTACAATGAGCAGTTCTTC. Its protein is CATSDLKPPHYNEQFF.

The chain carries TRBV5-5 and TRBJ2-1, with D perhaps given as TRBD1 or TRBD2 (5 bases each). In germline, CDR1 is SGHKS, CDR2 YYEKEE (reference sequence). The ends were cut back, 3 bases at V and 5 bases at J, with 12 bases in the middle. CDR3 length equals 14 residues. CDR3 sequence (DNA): TGTGCCAGCAGCTCGTGGGACCTAAACAATGAGCAGTTCTTC. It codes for CASSSWDLNNEQFF. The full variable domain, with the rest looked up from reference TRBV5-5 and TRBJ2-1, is DAGVTQSPTHLIKTRGQQVTLRCSPISGHKSVSWYQQVLGQGPQFIFQYYEKEERGRGNFPDRFSARQFPNYSSELNVNALLLGDSALYLCASSSWDLNNEQFFGPGTRLTVL.

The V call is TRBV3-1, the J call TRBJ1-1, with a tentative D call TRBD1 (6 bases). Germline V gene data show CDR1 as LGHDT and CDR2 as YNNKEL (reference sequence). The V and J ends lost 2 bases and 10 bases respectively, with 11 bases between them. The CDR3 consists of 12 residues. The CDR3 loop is CASSQKGVSAFF. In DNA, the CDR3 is TGTGCCAGCAGCCAAAAGGGGGTGTCAGCTTTCTTT.

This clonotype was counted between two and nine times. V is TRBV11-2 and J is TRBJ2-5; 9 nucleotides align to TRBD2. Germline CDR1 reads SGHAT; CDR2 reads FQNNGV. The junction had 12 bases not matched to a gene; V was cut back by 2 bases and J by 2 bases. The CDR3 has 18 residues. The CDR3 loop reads CASSLLLGLAGRQETQYF. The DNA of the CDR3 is TGTGCCAGCAGCTTACTGTTGGGGCTAGCGGGGAGACAAGAGACCCAGTACTTC.

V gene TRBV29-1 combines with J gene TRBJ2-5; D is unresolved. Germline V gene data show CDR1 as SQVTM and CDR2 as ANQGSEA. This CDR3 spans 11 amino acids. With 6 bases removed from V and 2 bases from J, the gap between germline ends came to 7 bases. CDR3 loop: CSVSRQETQYF. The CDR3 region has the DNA TGCAGCGTGTCCAGACAAGAGACCCAGTACTTC.

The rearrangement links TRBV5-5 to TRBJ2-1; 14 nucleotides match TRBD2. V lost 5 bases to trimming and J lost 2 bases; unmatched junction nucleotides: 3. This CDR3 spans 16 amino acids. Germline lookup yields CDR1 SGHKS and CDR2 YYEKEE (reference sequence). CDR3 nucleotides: TGTGCCAGCAGGGAGACTAGCGGGGGGGCCTACAATGAGCAGTTCTTC. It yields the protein CASRETSGGAYNEQFF. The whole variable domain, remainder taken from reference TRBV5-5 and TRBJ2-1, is DAGVTQSPTHLIKTRGQQVTLRCSPISGHKSVSWYQQVLGQGPQFIFQYYEKEERGRGNFPDRFSARQFPNYSSELNVNALLLGDSALYLCASRETSGGAYNEQFFGPGTRLTVL.

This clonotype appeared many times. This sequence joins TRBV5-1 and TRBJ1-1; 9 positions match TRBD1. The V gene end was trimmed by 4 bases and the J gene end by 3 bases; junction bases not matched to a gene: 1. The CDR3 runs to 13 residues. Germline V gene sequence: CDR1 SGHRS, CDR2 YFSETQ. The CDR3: CASSRDRDTEAFF. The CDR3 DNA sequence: TGCGCCAGCAGCCGGGACAGGGACACTGAAGCTTTCTTT.